This entry lists 26 T cell receptor beta chains sequenced from one sample in a study of regulatory T cells in long-lasting Graves disease. Both iRepertoire HTBI primers and Arm-PCR of CDR3 regions were used to build the TCR beta libraries. TCRdb used MiXCR to reprocess the multiplex PCR reads, holding one entry per CDR3 protein. The sample records 200,000 to 250,000 distinct CDR3 sequences, less than 20% being singletons. Time point of the sample: newly diagnosed GD, antithyroid drugs for less than 3 months. RNA from PBMCs was the source of the TCR library. These data were also reused for a study on T cells in Graves' hyperthyroidism and ophthalmopathy.

The sequencing here drew on peripheral blood mononuclear cells (PBMCs), taken at new diagnosis, from a patient treated with antithyroid drugs. Receptors were obtained from a woman aged 25 to 39 with Graves disease.

This clonotype came up many times. The rearrangement joins TRBV5-1 to TRBJ2-7; 7 bases are a match to TRBD1. The V and J ends lost 0 bases and 5 bases, in that order; junction bases with no gene match: 8. The CDR3 is 15 amino acids. Germline values: CDR1 SGHRS, CDR2 YFSETQ. DNA of the CDR3: TGCGCCAGCAGCTTGGGACAGGGTTTATGGGACGAGCAGTACTTC. Protein: CASSLGQGLWDEQYF.

This sequence joins TRBV27 and TRBJ2-7; 8 nucleotides line up with TRBD1. Germline V lookup: CDR1 MNHEY, CDR2 SMNVEV (reference sequence). J gave up 4 bases and V 5 bases, and 10 bases lay outside the gene matches. The CDR3 runs to 15 residues. CDR3 loop: CASSETGVLLYEQYF. The DNA for the CDR3 is TGTGCCAGCAGTGAGACAGGGGTCCTCCTGTACGAGCAGTACTTC.

At least ten counts were recorded for this clonotype. This rearrangement joins TRBV7-8 to TRBJ1-5, with D perhaps matching TRBD1 (5 bases). Germline loops: CDR1 SGHVS, CDR2 FQNEAQ. Trimming took off 1 base at V and 3 bases at J, with 7 bases between the two ends. The CDR3 extends over 14 amino acids. Written as DNA, the CDR3 is TGTGCCAGCAGCTTAGTCAGGGACAATCAGCCCCAGCATTTT. Residues: CASSLVRDNQPQHF.

This clonotype came up many times. The chain joins TRBV12-3 or TRBV12-4 to TRBJ1-5; D is possibly TRBD1 (5 bases). The CDR3 loop spans 13 amino acids. The ends were cut back, 7 bases at V and 0 bases at J, with 7 bases in the middle. CDR3 in DNA: TGTGCCAGCATGGGGGATAGCAATCAGCCCCAGCATTTT. It is translated as CASMGDSNQPQHF.

This clonotype occurred many times. The V gene is TRBV11-3, the J gene TRBJ1-1; D possibly corresponds to TRBD1 (6 bases). This CDR3 is built from 14 residues. Per the germline V gene, CDR1 is SGHNT and CDR2 is YENEEA. Trimming cost V 3 bases and J 11 bases, with 19 bases left between them. For the CDR3, the DNA is TGTGCCAGCAGCTTGGATAGGGACATCCGTAGGGCTTTCTTT. It translates to CASSLDRDIRRAFF.

This clonotype was observed a few times. The chain links TRBV20-1 to TRBJ2-1; D is ambiguous. In germline, CDR1 is DFQATT, CDR2 SNEGSKA (reference sequence). The length of the CDR3 is 14 residues. Trimming shortened V by 3 bases and J by 7 bases, and 16 bases separated the two germline ends. CDR3 sequence (DNA): TGCAGTGCTAGGGGCGGCGGCCAGAGTAATGAGCAGTTCTTC. Translated, it gives CSARGGGQSNEQFF.

The genes are TRBV19 and TRBJ2-2; 7 bases fit TRBD2. Germline CDR1 LNHDA, CDR2 SQIVND (reference sequence). This CDR3 has 12 residues. V shed 11 bases, J shed 5 bases, and the junction held 5 bases outside the gene matches. The CDR3 coding sequence is TGTGCCGTCGAGGGAGGGACCGGGGAGCTGTTTTTT. Protein: CAVEGGTGELFF.

This clonotype came up many times. This sequence joins TRBV19 and TRBJ1-6, with D tentatively TRBD1 (5 bases). CDR3 length: 17 amino acids. Germline V CDR1 and CDR2: LNHDA, SQIVND (reference sequence). Between the trimmed V and J ends, which lost 5 bases and 5 bases, there was a span of 19 bases. The chain's CDR3 is CASSGGRDLFNNSPLHF. The CDR3 DNA reads TGTGCCAGTAGTGGCGGACGGGACCTGTTTAATAATTCACCCCTCCACTTT. Supplemented by reference TRBV19 and TRBJ1-6, the full variable domain reads DGGITQSPKYLFRKEGQNVTLSCEQNLNHDAMYWYRQDPGQGLRLIYYSQIVNDFQKGDIAEGYSVSREKKESFPLTVTSAQKNPTAFYLCASSGGRDLFNNSPLHFGNGTRLTVT.

In its sample, this clonotype was seen many times. The J gene is TRBJ2-1, the V gene TRBV27; 8 bases map to TRBD2. Germline V gene lookup returns CDR1 MNHEY and CDR2 SMNVEV (reference sequence). J was trimmed by 3 bases and V by 0 bases; bases with no gene match: 1. The CDR3 totals 15 residues. The CDR3 loop reads CASSLSAGGYNEQFF. In nucleotides, the CDR3 is TGTGCCAGCAGTTTATCTGCGGGGGGCTACAATGAGCAGTTCTTC.

This clonotype turned up a few times. The chain combines TRBV3-1 with TRBJ2-3, with 9 bases matching TRBD1. This CDR3 spans 18 amino acids. The germline gives CDR1 LGHDT, CDR2 YNNKEL (reference sequence). The V segment lost 4 bases and the J segment 4 bases; nucleotides outside the gene matches: 15. The CDR3 here is CASSPYPPTGGKADTQYF. The CDR3 coding sequence is TGTGCCAGCAGCCCTTACCCCCCGACAGGGGGTAAAGCAGATACGCAGTATTTT.

The table lists this clonotype with many counts. CDR3: CAWSHEEYGYTF. In nucleotides, the CDR3 is TGTGCCTGGAGTCACGAGGAGTATGGCTACACCTTC. The rearrangement uses TRBV30 and TRBJ1-2; D remains unclear. The CDR3 spans 12 residues. The ends were cut back, 2 bases at V and 5 bases at J, with 9 bases in the middle. Germline CDR1 GTSNPN, CDR2 SVGIG (reference sequence).

This clonotype was recorded at least ten times. The chain joins TRBV7-2 to TRBJ2-7; weak D call: TRBD1 (6 bases). Per the germline V gene, CDR1 is SGHTA and CDR2 is FQGNSA. The CDR3 sequence is 16 residues long. V lost 4 bases and J 4 bases, leaving 20 bases between the germline ends. The CDR3 nucleotides read TGTGCCAGCAGCTACAGGGTTGGGGGAGTCGGGTACGAGCAGTACTTC. Amino acid sequence: CASSYRVGGVGYEQYF.

With regard to this clonotype: This may be a read error: a much more frequent sequence differs by one nucleotide. The genes are TRBV30 and TRBJ2-1, with D tentatively TRBD1 (5 bases). This CDR3 has 12 amino acids. Germline assignment: CDR1 GTSNPN and CDR2 SVGIG (reference sequence). This CDR3 reads CGWSPGLDEQFF. The CDR3 region has the DNA TGTGGCTGGAGTCCAGGGTTGGATGAGCAGTTCTTC.

V is TRBV27 and J is TRBJ2-3, with D unclear. Trimming removed 6 bases at V and 5 bases at J, with 15 bases between. The germline V gene has CDR1 MNHEY and CDR2 SMNVEV (reference sequence). This CDR3 has 14 residues. This chain's CDR3 is CASSSLSSGDTQYF. CDR3 in DNA: TGTGCCAGCAGCTCCCTCTCATCGGGAGATACGCAGTATTTT.

The chain links TRBV13 to TRBJ2-5; 11 nucleotides align to TRBD2. CDR3 length equals 15 residues. V was clipped by 2 bases and J by 5 bases; unmatched bases: 4. Looked up from germline, CDR1 is PRHDT and CDR2 is FYEKMQ (reference sequence). This CDR3 reads CASSLRLAGRETQYF. The CDR3 DNA reads TGTGCCAGCAGCTTAAGACTAGCGGGACGGGAGACCCAGTACTTC.

This clonotype was observed at least ten times. Here the CDR3 reads CASSLEAGDTDTQYF. CDR3 bases: TGTGCCAGCAGCCTCGAGGCGGGGGACACAGATACGCAGTATTTT. The J gene is TRBJ2-3, the V gene TRBV7-9, with TRBD2 identical over 7 bases. CDR1 SEHNR and CDR2 FQNEAQ come from the germline V gene (reference sequence). The junction had 7 bases not matched to a gene; V was cut back by 5 bases and J by 2 bases. This CDR3 spans 15 amino acids.

There are many counts of this clonotype. This chain uses TRBV28 with TRBJ1-1, with TRBD1 matching 8 bases. Trimming removed 5 bases from V and 5 bases from J; junction bases left unmatched: 4. Germline CDR1 MDHEN, CDR2 SYDVKM. The CDR3 runs 13 residues. In nucleotides, the CDR3 is TGTGCCAGCAGTCGACAGGGGCGGACTGAAGCTTTCTTT. Translated: CASSRQGRTEAFF. Complete variable domain (other parts from reference TRBV28 and TRBJ1-1): DVKVTQSSRYLVKRTGEKVFLECVQDMDHENMFWYRQDPGLGLRLIYFSYDVKMKEKGDIPEGYSVSREKKERFSLILESASTNQTSMYLCASSRQGRTEAFFGQGTRLTVV.

This clonotype was seen ten or more times. The V call is TRBV20-1, the J call TRBJ2-1, with 8 bases matching TRBD2. Trimming removed 6 bases from V and 7 bases from J; junction bases left unmatched: 11. This CDR3 contains 14 residues. Germline V gene data show CDR1 as DFQATT and CDR2 as SNEGSKA (reference sequence). Written as DNA, the CDR3 is TGCAGTGCACGAACCGGGAGGGGCTGGAATGAGCAGTTCTTC. Its protein product is CSARTGRGWNEQFF.

A remark on this clonotype: A much larger clone sits a single nucleotide away, making a read error possible. This chain joins TRBV6-9 and TRBJ1-5; D is unresolved. The CDR3 has 12 residues. The germline CDR1 and CDR2 sequences are MNHGY and SVAAGI. This CDR3 is CASSYTNRPQHF. The CDR3, as DNA: TGTGCCAGCAGTTACACTAATCGGCCCCAGCATTTT.

This rearrangement joins TRBV12-3 or TRBV12-4 to TRBJ1-2, with D possibly TRBD1 on 6 matching bases. The CDR3 consists of 14 residues. Trimming stripped 8 bases from V and 8 bases from J, with 21 bases between. The CDR3 spells CASYNTGHSDGYTF. The CDR3 nucleotides are TGTGCCAGCTATAATACGGGACACTCGGACGGCTACACCTTC.

The chain employs TRBV9 and TRBJ2-2; 7 bases agree with TRBD1. There are 17 residues in the CDR3. Losses at the gene ends were 3 bases for V and 0 bases for J; bases not matched to a gene: 8. The germline V gene has CDR1 SGDLS and CDR2 YYNGEE. The CDR3 sequence: CASSARQGASNTGELFF. CDR3 nucleotides: TGTGCCAGCAGCGCCAGACAGGGCGCATCGAACACCGGGGAGCTGTTTTTT. Variable domain in full (rest from reference TRBV9 and TRBJ2-2): DSGVTQTPKHLITATGQRVTLRCSPRSGDLSVYWYQQSLDQGLQFLIQYYNGEERAKGNILERFSAQQFPDLHSELNLSSLELGDSALYFCASSARQGASNTGELFFGEGSRLTVL.

This rearrangement joins TRBV7-9 to TRBJ2-3; TRBD2 matches at 7 bases. J gave up 4 bases and V 0 bases, and 4 bases lay outside the gene matches. The CDR3 extends over 15 amino acids. CDR1 and CDR2 (germline): SEHNR, FQNEAQ (reference sequence). The CDR3 region is CASSLAEGRADTQYF. The CDR3 nucleotides read TGTGCCAGCAGCTTAGCTGAGGGGAGGGCAGATACGCAGTATTTT.

There are many counts of this clonotype. V and J are TRBV12-3 or TRBV12-4 and TRBJ2-5; D is possibly TRBD2 (7 bases). Trimming stripped 5 bases from V and 7 bases from J, with 20 bases between. This CDR3 is 15 amino acids long. The CDR3 spells CASSPIPAGARTQYF. The CDR3 nucleotides are TGTGCCAGCAGTCCCATCCCGGCGGGGGCGCGGACCCAGTACTTC.

J is TRBJ2-3 and V is TRBV7-9; either TRBD1 or TRBD2 may fit D (5 bases each). The CDR3 contains 14 residues. Trimming pared 3 bases from V and 4 bases from J, leaving 11 bases between. Germline lookup yields CDR1 SEHNR and CDR2 FQNEAQ (reference sequence). The CDR3 DNA is TGTGCCAGCAGCTTGGGACCGTTCCCAGATACGCAGTATTTT. Translating it yields CASSLGPFPDTQYF. Together with reference TRBV7-9 and TRBJ2-3, the CDR3 gives the full variable domain: DTGVSQNPRHKITKRGQNVTFRCDPISEHNRLYWYRQTLGQGPEFLTYFQNEAQLEKSRLLSDRFSAERPKGSFSTLEIQRTEQGDSAMYLCASSLGPFPDTQYFGPGTRLTVL.

Points on this clonotype: A read error may be the cause here, since a much bigger clone is one base away. The conserved phenylalanine or tryptophan normally closing the CDR3 is absent here, so this likely arose from a read error. The rearrangement joins TRBV29-1 to TRBJ2-4; a weak D match, TRBD1 (5 bases). This CDR3 region has 16 residues. Germline CDR1 is SQVTM and CDR2 is ANQGSEA. The CDR3 region has the DNA TGCAGCGTTGAAGGTTCGGTAGCTGGGGCCAGAAACATTCAGTACCTC. This sequence encodes CSVEGSVAGARNIQYL.

This clonotype was counted only a few times. The chain employs TRBV10-3 and TRBJ1-3; possibly TRBD1 for D (6 bases). CDR1 ENHRY and CDR2 SYGVKD come from the germline V gene. This CDR3 comprises 13 residues. V was trimmed by 6 bases and J by 2 bases, leaving 8 bases between them. This chain's CDR3 is CAIRDRAGNTIYF. DNA for the CDR3: TGTGCCATCAGGGACAGAGCTGGAAACACCATATATTTT.